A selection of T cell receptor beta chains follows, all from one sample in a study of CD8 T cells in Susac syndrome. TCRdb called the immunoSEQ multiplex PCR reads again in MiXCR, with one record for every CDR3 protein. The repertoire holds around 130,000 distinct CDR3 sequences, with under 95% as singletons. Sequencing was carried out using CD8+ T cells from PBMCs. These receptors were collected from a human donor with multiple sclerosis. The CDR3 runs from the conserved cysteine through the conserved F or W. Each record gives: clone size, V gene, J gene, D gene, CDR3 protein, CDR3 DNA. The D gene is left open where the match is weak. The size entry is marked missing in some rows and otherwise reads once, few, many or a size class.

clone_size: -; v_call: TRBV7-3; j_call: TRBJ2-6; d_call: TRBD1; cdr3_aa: CASSSERDRAPVLTF; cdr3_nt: TGTGCCAGCAGCTCAGAGCGGGACAGGGCCCCCGTCCTGACTTTC
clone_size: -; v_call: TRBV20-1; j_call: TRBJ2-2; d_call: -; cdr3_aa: CSARAFRDNTGELFF; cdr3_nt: TGCAGTGCTAGAGCCTTTAGGGACAACACCGGGGAGCTGTTTTTT
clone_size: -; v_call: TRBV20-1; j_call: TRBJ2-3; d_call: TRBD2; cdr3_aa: CSAATLAGITDTQYF; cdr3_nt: TGCAGTGCCGCGACACTAGCGGGAATCACAGATACGCAGTATTTT
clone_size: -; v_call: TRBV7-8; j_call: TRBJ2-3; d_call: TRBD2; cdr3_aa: CASSPGTSGSSAQYF; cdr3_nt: TGTGCCAGCAGCCCCGGGACTAGCGGGAGTTCGGCGCAGTATTTT
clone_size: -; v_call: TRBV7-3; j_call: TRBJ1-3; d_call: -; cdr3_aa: CASSLEPSPPHTIYF; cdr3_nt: TGTGCCAGCAGCTTGGAGCCTAGTCCCCCGCACACCATATATTTT
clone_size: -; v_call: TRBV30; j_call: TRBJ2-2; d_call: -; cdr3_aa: CAWSWLNTGELFF; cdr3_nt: TGTGCCTGGAGTTGGCTCAACACCGGGGAGCTGTTTTTT
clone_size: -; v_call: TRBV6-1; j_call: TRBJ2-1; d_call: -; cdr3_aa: CASRQGSDTLYNEQFF; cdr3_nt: TGTGCCAGCAGGCAAGGTAGCGACACCCTTTACAATGAGCAGTTCTTC
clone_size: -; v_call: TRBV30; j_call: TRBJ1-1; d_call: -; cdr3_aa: CAWSAGGGDEAFF; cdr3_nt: TGTGCCTGGAGTGCCGGGGGGGGAGATGAAGCTTTCTTT
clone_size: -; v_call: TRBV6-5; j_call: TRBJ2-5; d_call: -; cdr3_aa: CASSYGDVETQYF; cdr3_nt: TGTGCCAGCAGTTACGGGGATGTGGAGACCCAGTACTTC
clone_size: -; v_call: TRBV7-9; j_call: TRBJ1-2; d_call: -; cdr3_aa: CASSGVTVTYGYTF; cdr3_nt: TGTGCCAGCAGCGGGGTGACAGTGACCTATGGCTACACCTTC
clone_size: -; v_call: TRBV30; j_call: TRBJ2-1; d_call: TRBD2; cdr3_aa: CAYSTSGRSSEQFF; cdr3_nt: TGTGCCTATTCGACTAGCGGGAGATCAAGTGAGCAGTTCTTC
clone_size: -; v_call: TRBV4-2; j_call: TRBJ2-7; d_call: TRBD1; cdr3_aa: CASSQGPQGAYEQYF; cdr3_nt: TGTGCCAGCAGCCAAGGGCCACAGGGGGCCTACGAGCAGTACTTC
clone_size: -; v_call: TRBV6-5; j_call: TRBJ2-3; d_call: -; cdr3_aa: CASSYGTGTDTQYF; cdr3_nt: TGTGCCAGCAGTTACGGTACCGGGACAGATACGCAGTATTTT
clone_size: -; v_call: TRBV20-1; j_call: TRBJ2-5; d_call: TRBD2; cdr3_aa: CSARELTSGVQETQYF; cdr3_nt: TGCAGTGCTAGAGAGTTGACTAGCGGGGTGCAAGAGACCCAGTACTTC
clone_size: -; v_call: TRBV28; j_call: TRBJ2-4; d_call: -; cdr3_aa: CASRFTGFEIQYF; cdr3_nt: TGTGCCAGCAGGTTTACAGGGTTTGAAATTCAGTACTTC
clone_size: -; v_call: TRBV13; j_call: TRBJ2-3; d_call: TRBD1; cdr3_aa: CASSSRTGVTDTQYF; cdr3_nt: TGTGCCAGCAGCTCCCGGACAGGGGTGACAGATACGCAGTATTTT
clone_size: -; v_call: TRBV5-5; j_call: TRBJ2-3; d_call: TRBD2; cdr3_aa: CASSTGTSGTRAAQYF; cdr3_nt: TGTGCCAGCAGCACCGGGACTAGCGGCACCCGGGCTGCGCAGTATTTT
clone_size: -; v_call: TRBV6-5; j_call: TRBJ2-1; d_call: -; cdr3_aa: CASSPLASPYNEQFF; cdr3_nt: TGTGCCAGCAGCCCACTAGCTAGCCCCTACAATGAGCAGTTCTTC
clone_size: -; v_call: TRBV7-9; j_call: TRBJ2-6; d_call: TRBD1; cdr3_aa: CASTPRDRGPSGANVLTF; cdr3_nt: TGTGCCAGCACCCCCCGGGACAGGGGGCCCTCTGGGGCCAACGTCCTGACTTTC
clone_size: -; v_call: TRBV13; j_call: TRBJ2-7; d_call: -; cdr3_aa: CASSFSGLQSEQYF; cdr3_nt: TGTGCCAGCAGCTTTTCCGGGCTCCAGAGCGAGCAGTACTTC
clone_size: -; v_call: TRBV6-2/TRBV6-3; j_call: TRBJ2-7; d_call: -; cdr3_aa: CASSYLGTEQYF; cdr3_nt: TGTGCCAGCAGTTACTTGGGTACCGAGCAGTACTTC
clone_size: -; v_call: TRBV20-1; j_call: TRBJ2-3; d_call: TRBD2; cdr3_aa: CSQGWREPFTQYF; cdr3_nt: TGCAGCCAAGGATGGCGGGAGCCTTTTACGCAGTATTTT
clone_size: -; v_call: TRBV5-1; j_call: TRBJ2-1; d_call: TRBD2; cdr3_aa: CASSLGLAETYNEQFF; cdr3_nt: TGCGCCAGCAGCCTAGGACTAGCGGAGACCTACAATGAGCAGTTCTTC
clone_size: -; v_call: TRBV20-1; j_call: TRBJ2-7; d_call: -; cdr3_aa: CSADPGLAYEQYF; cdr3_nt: TGCAGTGCTGATCCGGGACTTGCCTACGAGCAGTACTTC
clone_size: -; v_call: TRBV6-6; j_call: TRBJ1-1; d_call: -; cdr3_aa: CASSPRSVEAFF; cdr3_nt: TGTGCCAGCAGCCCCCGGAGTGTTGAAGCTTTCTTT
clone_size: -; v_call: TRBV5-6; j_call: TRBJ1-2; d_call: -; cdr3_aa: CASIGGGPYGYTF; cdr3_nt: TGTGCCAGCATTGGGGGGGGGCCCTATGGCTACACCTTC
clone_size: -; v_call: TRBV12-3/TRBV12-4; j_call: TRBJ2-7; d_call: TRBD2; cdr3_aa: CASSSIAGGRNEQYF; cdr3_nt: TGTGCCAGCAGTTCGATAGCGGGAGGTCGGAACGAGCAGTACTTC
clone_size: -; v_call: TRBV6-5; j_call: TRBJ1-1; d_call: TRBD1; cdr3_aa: CASSLTGRWTEAFF; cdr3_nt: TGTGCCAGCAGTTTGACAGGGAGGTGGACTGAAGCTTTCTTT
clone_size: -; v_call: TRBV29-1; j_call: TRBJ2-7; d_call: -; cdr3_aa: CSVSPDFPYEQYF; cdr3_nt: TGCAGCGTTTCCCCTGACTTCCCCTACGAGCAGTACTTC
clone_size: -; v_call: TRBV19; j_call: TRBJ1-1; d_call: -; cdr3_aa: CASIVATEAFF; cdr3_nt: TGTGCCAGTATCGTGGCGACTGAAGCTTTCTTT
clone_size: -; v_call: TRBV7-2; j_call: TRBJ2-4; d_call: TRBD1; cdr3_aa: CASSSPGGTDIQYF; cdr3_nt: TGTGCCAGCAGCTCGCCAGGGGGCACGGACATTCAGTACTTC
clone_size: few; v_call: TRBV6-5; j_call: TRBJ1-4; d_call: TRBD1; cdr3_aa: CASSYAGQGGEKLFF; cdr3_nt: TGTGCCAGCAGTTACGCGGGACAGGGAGGTGAAAAACTGTTTTTT
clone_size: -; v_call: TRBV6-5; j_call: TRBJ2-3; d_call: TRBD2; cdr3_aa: CASSLAGGNTQYF; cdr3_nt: TGTGCCAGCAGTCTAGCGGGAGGCAATACGCAGTATTTT
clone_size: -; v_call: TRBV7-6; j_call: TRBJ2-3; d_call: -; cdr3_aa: CASSLDPGNTRDTQYF; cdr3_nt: TGTGCCAGCAGCTTAGATCCCGGGAACACCCGAGATACGCAGTATTTT
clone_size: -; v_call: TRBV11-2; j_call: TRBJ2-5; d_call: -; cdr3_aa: CASSHDVGYETQYF; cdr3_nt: TGTGCCAGCAGCCACGACGTGGGCTACGAGACCCAGTACTTC
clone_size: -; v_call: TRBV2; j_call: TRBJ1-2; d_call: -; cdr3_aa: CASIPLGGAFYGYTF; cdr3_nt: TGTGCCAGCATCCCATTGGGGGGCGCTTTCTATGGCTACACCTTC